The 28 T cell receptor beta chains reported below all come from one sample, sequenced in a study of shared clonotypes between healthy human individuals. CD8 cells regarded as naive lacked CD45RO, were positively chosen for CCR7, and omitted terminally differentiated effector memory CD45RA+ cells. Profiled with immunoSEQ multiplex PCR; TCRdb holds only in-frame clones, not every one. This sample has around 2.1 million clones, with more than 85% found just once. Sample: naive CD8+ T cells from PBMCs. These TCRs come from a man aged 18 to 29 in good health. Some clones in this sample may be carry-over from other donors' samples.

The chain carries TRBV7-9 and TRBJ2-3; D may be TRBD1 or TRBD2 (5 bases each). V lost 10 bases and J lost 0, with 11 bases in between. This CDR3 is built from 13 residues. Germline V CDR1 and CDR2: SEHNR, FQNEAQ (reference sequence). The CDR3 sequence: CATREGSTDTQYF. DNA of the CDR3: TGTGCCACCCGAGAGGGGAGCACAGATACGCAGTATTTT.

This rearrangement joins TRBV4-3 to TRBJ1-1; D may be TRBD1 (6 bases). CDR3 length: 14 amino acids. With 5 bases removed from V and 3 bases from J, the gap between germline ends came to 13 bases. Germline V lookup: CDR1 LGHNA, CDR2 YSLEER. In DNA form, the CDR3 reads TGCGCCAGCAGCTGGGGGGCGCGGGACACTGAAGCTTTCTTT. This translates into CASSWGARDTEAFF.

The chain is built from TRBV27 and TRBJ2-7, with D maybe TRBD2 (7 bases). The ends were cut back, 5 bases at V and 0 bases at J, with 17 bases in the middle. Germline V lookup: CDR1 MNHEY, CDR2 SMNVEV (reference sequence). The CDR3 sequence is 16 residues long. CDR3 amino acids: CASSPSAGASSYEQYF. DNA for the CDR3: TGTGCCAGCAGTCCATCGGCGGGGGCGAGCTCCTACGAGCAGTACTTC.

The chain couples TRBV7-2 to TRBJ1-2, with D possibly being TRBD1 (5 bases). Per the germline V gene, CDR1 is SGHTA and CDR2 is FQGNSA. There are 16 residues in the CDR3. Trimming pared 4 bases from V and 1 base from J, leaving 16 bases between. CDR3 amino acids: CASSSPRQTFNYGYTF. CDR3 DNA sequence: TGTGCCAGCAGCTCGCCGCGACAGACGTTTAACTATGGCTACACCTTC.

The CDR3 nucleotides are TGTGCCAGCAGCTTAGATAGGCTAGCGGGATTCCACGAGCAGTACTTC. Encoded protein: CASSLDRLAGFHEQYF. The chain uses TRBV11-2 and TRBJ2-7; 9 nucleotides align to TRBD2. Germline CDR1 SGHAT, CDR2 FQNNGV. With 0 bases clipped from V and 5 bases from J, the junction kept 8 bases outside the gene matches. The CDR3 runs to 16 residues. Complete variable domain (other parts from reference TRBV11-2 and TRBJ2-7): EAGVAQSPRYKIIEKRQSVAFWCNPISGHATLYWYQQILGQGPKLLIQFQNNGVVDDSQLPKDRFSAERLKGVDSTLKIQPAKLEDSAVYLCASSLDRLAGFHEQYFGPGTRLTVT.

The chain recombines TRBV7-6 with TRBJ2-1; D perhaps matches TRBD2 (6 bases). V lost 1 base and J lost 0, with 10 bases in between. The CDR3 spans 16 residues. Germline CDR1 SGHVS, CDR2 FNYEAQ. This CDR3 reads CASSLGTGGSYNEQFF. In DNA, the CDR3 is TGTGCCAGCAGCTTAGGGACCGGGGGCTCCTACAATGAGCAGTTCTTC.

The rearrangement uses TRBV6-5 and TRBJ2-7, with 8 bases that match TRBD1. This CDR3 has 14 amino acids. Germline CDR1 is MNHEY and CDR2 is SVGAGI. V lost 4 bases and J lost 5; bases outside the gene matches: 7. As DNA, the CDR3 is TGTGCCAGCAGTTCCCAGGACAGGGTTCACGAGCAGTACTTC. It yields the protein CASSSQDRVHEQYF.

This chain links TRBV7-2 with TRBJ2-2; a weak D match, TRBD1 (6 bases). Deletions cut 4 bases from V and 5 bases from J, with 14 bases between. Germline V CDR1 and CDR2: SGHTA, FQGNSA. The CDR3 sequence is 15 residues long. The CDR3 DNA reads as TGTGCCAGCAGCTACAGGGTCCCGGGGACCGGGGAGCTGTTTTTT. Protein sequence: CASSYRVPGTGELFF.

To note about this clone: The sample carries other DNA sequences with the same CDR3. The chain is built from TRBV4-3 and TRBJ2-5; D assignment may be TRBD1 or TRBD2 (5 bases each). CDR3 length equals 15 residues. Trimming removed 0 bases from V and 5 bases from J, with 13 bases in between. CDR1 and CDR2 (germline): LGHNA, YSLEER. CDR3 protein: CASSQDWGSGETQYF. CDR3 bases: TGCGCCAGCAGCCAAGATTGGGGGTCGGGGGAGACCCAGTACTTC.

V usage is TRBV7-6 and J usage is TRBJ1-1; D is ambiguous. V dropped 4 bases and J dropped 4 bases, with 13 bases sitting between them. Germline values: CDR1 SGHVS, CDR2 FNYEAQ. CDR3 length equals 14 residues. The CDR3 loop is CASSSGGPGTEAFF. Written as DNA, the CDR3 is TGTGCCAGCAGCTCTGGAGGGCCGGGCACTGAAGCTTTCTTT.

The chain joins TRBV5-4 to TRBJ1-2, with 9 bases identical to TRBD1. This CDR3 spans 13 amino acids. V gave up 3 bases and J gave up 6 bases; unmatched junction bases: 3. Germline loops: CDR1 SGHNT, CDR2 YYREEE (reference sequence). CDR3 in amino acids: CASSSGQGHGYTF. The CDR3 DNA reads TGTGCCAGCAGCTCGGGACAGGGCCATGGCTACACCTTC.

This clone has only one observation. The chain carries TRBV7-3 and TRBJ2-1; D unresolved. The CDR3 contains 14 residues. CDR1 is SGHTA, CDR2 FQGTGA, per germline. Trimming removed 4 bases from V and 8 bases from J, with 15 bases in between. In DNA form, the CDR3 reads TGTGCCAGCAGCTCATCAGGTTTTGCCGATGAGCAGTTCTTC. It yields the protein CASSSSGFADEQFF.

The J gene is TRBJ1-5, the V gene TRBV28; 7 positions agree with TRBD1. The germline gives CDR1 MDHEN, CDR2 SYDVKM. CDR3 size: 14 residues. Unmatched junction bases numbered 8, after V lost 5 bases and J lost 7 bases. Here the CDR3 DNA reads TGTGCCAGCAGTCGACAGGGAGGGGTGCAGCCCCAGCATTTT. Protein: CASSRQGGVQPQHF.

The chain is built from TRBV29-1 and TRBJ1-2, with 8 bases fitting TRBD1. Germline assignment: CDR1 SQVTM and CDR2 ANQGSEA. V lost 6 bases and J lost 8; bases outside the gene matches: 11. This CDR3 comprises 13 residues. CDR3 loop: CSVVDRAPWGYTF. The CDR3 bases are TGCAGCGTGGTGGACAGGGCTCCGTGGGGCTACACCTTC.

Remarks on this clone: Other DNA variants within this sample encode the same CDR3. The chain carries TRBV9 and TRBJ2-7; D is uncertain. V was pared by 0 bases and J by 0 bases, with 10 bases between. Germline V gene lookup returns CDR1 SGDLS and CDR2 YYNGEE. The CDR3 contains 15 residues. The CDR3 sequence: CASSVGSGPSYEQYF. In nucleotides, the CDR3 is TGTGCCAGCAGCGTAGGGTCAGGACCCTCCTACGAGCAGTACTTC.

CDR3 in amino acids: CASSWVSTYEQYF. DNA for the CDR3: TGTGCCAGCAGCTGGGTTTCGACCTACGAGCAGTACTTC. This sequence joins TRBV7-2 and TRBJ2-7; D is ambiguous. The V end was cut by 4 bases, the J end by 2 bases, with 9 bases between. This CDR3 is built from 13 residues. Germline CDR1 reads SGHTA; CDR2 reads FQGNSA.

This chain joins TRBV2 and TRBJ2-3; D unresolved. Trimming shortened V by 1 base and J by 0 bases, and 8 bases separated the two germline ends. The CDR3 is 15 residues long. Germline CDR1 SNHLY, CDR2 FYNNEI. The CDR3: CASSEGVLSTDTQYF. Here the CDR3 DNA reads TGTGCCAGCAGTGAAGGAGTCCTAAGCACAGATACGCAGTATTTT.

The chain carries TRBV2 and TRBJ2-7, with 7 bases fitting TRBD1. The CDR3 sequence is 12 residues long. Per germline, CDR1 SNHLY and CDR2 FYNNEI. The trim removed 5 bases at V and 5 bases at J, leaving 3 bases unmatched. This CDR3 reads CASSTDRNEQYF. In DNA form, the CDR3 reads TGTGCCAGCAGTACGGACAGGAACGAGCAGTACTTC.

Remarks on this clone: The sample contains more than one DNA sequence encoding this CDR3. The V and J genes are TRBV7-9 and TRBJ2-7; TRBD1 agrees at 8 bases. Germline values: CDR1 SEHNR, CDR2 FQNEAQ (reference sequence). V gave up 5 bases and J gave up 2 bases; unmatched junction bases: 5. CDR3 length: 14 amino acids. This chain's CDR3 is CASSPRDRTYEQYF. CDR3 DNA: TGTGCCAGCAGCCCTCGGGACAGGACCTACGAGCAGTACTTC.

This clone was recorded only once. V is TRBV27 and J is TRBJ2-1; D call uncertain. V was clipped by 6 bases and J by 0 bases, with 12 bases between them. CDR3 size: 15 residues. Germline CDR1 MNHEY, CDR2 SMNVEV (reference sequence). The CDR3 DNA reads as TGTGCCAGCAGGAAAGACTGGAACTCCTACAATGAGCAGTTCTTC. It translates to CASRKDWNSYNEQFF.

This rearrangement joins TRBV11-2 to TRBJ2-5, with D maybe TRBD1 (6 bases). Deletions cut 1 base from V and 4 bases from J, with 13 bases between. The CDR3 runs to 15 residues. From germline, CDR1 is SGHAT and CDR2 FQNNGV. CDR3 DNA sequence: TGTGCCAGCAGCTTAGGGCAGGGGATGGGAGAGACCCAGTACTTC. Its protein product is CASSLGQGMGETQYF.

This chain uses TRBV7-9 with TRBJ1-2, with 11 bases aligning to TRBD1. Per the germline V gene, CDR1 is SEHNR and CDR2 is FQNEAQ (reference sequence). The CDR3 sequence is 14 residues long. Trimming at V came to 5 bases and at J to 8 bases, leaving 7 bases not matched to a gene. The CDR3 spells CASSPGQGARGYTF. In nucleotides, the CDR3 is TGTGCCAGCAGCCCCGGACAGGGGGCGCGAGGCTACACCTTC.

This clone was detected a few times. The V call is TRBV7-9, the J call TRBJ1-1; D may be TRBD1 (5 bases). V shed 5 bases and J shed 0 bases, with 10 bases lying between them. From germline, CDR1 is SEHNR and CDR2 FQNEAQ (reference sequence). The CDR3 covers 14 residues. The CDR3 loop is CASSHTTVNTEAFF. The CDR3 region has the DNA TGTGCCAGCAGCCATACGACAGTGAACACTGAAGCTTTCTTT.

This chain connects TRBV5-1 to TRBJ2-7, with TRBD2 matching over 9 bases. Germline values: CDR1 SGHRS, CDR2 YFSETQ. CDR3 length: 16 residues. V dropped 0 bases and J dropped 2; count of bases not matched to a gene: 6. The DNA for the CDR3 is TGCGCCAGCAGCTTGGCTAGCGGGGACCCTGCCTACGAGCAGTACTTC. Protein: CASSLASGDPAYEQYF.

V gene TRBV6-5 combines with J gene TRBJ1-2, with D unclear. V lost 5 bases, J lost 8 bases, and 18 bases lay in between. CDR1 is MNHEY, CDR2 SVGAGI, per germline. This CDR3 is 14 amino acids long. CDR3 DNA: TGTGCCAGCAGTACGACCGGGATGGCCGGCGGCTACACCTTC. This translates into CASSTTGMAGGYTF.

A few counts support this clone. The V call is TRBV19, the J call TRBJ2-1; D unresolved. V lost 5 bases, J lost 8 bases, and 13 bases lay in between. The CDR3 extends over 13 amino acids. The germline gives CDR1 LNHDA, CDR2 SQIVND (reference sequence). The CDR3 loop reads CASSGREFHEQFF. In DNA, the CDR3 is TGTGCCAGTAGTGGAAGGGAATTCCATGAGCAGTTCTTC.

V gene TRBV7-9 combines with J gene TRBJ1-5; no definite D call. V was shortened by 1 base and J by 3 bases, with 7 bases between the two germline ends. Germline V gene sequence: CDR1 SEHNR, CDR2 FQNEAQ (reference sequence). The CDR3 is 14 residues long. The CDR3 DNA sequence: TGTGCCAGCAGCTTAGACGGAATCAATCAGCCCCAGCATTTT. Translated: CASSLDGINQPQHF.

The V and J genes are TRBV27 and TRBJ2-5; 7 bases agree with TRBD2. V lost 9 bases and J lost 5; bases outside the gene matches: 9. There are 13 residues in the CDR3. Germline V CDR1 and CDR2: MNHEY, SMNVEV (reference sequence). The CDR3 DNA is TGTGCCAGTACGTTGGGAGGGGTGGAGACCCAGTACTTC. It codes for CASTLGGVETQYF.